A single sample gave rise to the 25 T cell receptor beta chains below, sequenced in a study of shared clonotypes between healthy human individuals. TCRdb's copy holds only in-frame clones and misses some; the assay was immunoSEQ multiplex PCR. The table shows millions of clones, with approximately 93% occurring only once. Sample: naive CD4+ T cells from PBMCs. Described subset: CD45RA+ positively selected. These receptors were collected from a man aged 18 to 29 in good health. Some clones in this sample may be carry-over from other donors' samples.

The rearrangement uses TRBV28 and TRBJ1-4, with D possibly matching TRBD1 (5 bases). The CDR3 is made up of 13 amino acids. The ends were cut back, 7 bases at V and 3 bases at J, with 9 bases in the middle. Germline V gene sequence: CDR1 MDHEN, CDR2 SYDVKM. The CDR3 DNA reads TGTGCCAGCAAGGGGCGACCTAATGAAAAACTGTTTTTT. This sequence encodes CASKGRPNEKLFF.

This chain joins TRBV10-3 and TRBJ1-6, with D uncertain. The CDR3 is 14 amino acids. Trimming left V 5 bases short and J 7 bases short, with 12 bases between. Germline values: CDR1 ENHRY, CDR2 SYGVKD. In DNA form, the CDR3 reads TGTGCCATCAGTTCTGGAGGGCGCAATTCACCCCTCCACTTT. This translates into CAISSGGRNSPLHF.

The rearrangement joins TRBV7-2 to TRBJ2-6; D call uncertain. Trimming cost V 0 bases and J 3 bases, with 3 bases left between them. Germline V gene data show CDR1 as SGHTA and CDR2 as FQGNSA. CDR3 size: 14 residues. CDR3 amino acids: CASSLASGANVLTF. In DNA, the CDR3 is TGTGCCAGCAGCTTAGCGAGTGGGGCCAACGTCCTGACTTTC.

The J gene is TRBJ2-5, the V gene TRBV18, with D uncertain. CDR3 length: 13 residues. V was pared by 2 bases and J by 5 bases, with 9 bases between. Germline V lookup: CDR1 KGHSH, CDR2 LQKENI. The CDR3 here is CASSPVTTETQYF. The CDR3, as DNA: TGTGCCAGCTCACCAGTCACAACGGAGACCCAGTACTTC.

The J gene is TRBJ1-1, the V gene TRBV18; possibly TRBD1 for D (5 bases). V was cut by 4 bases and J by 5 bases, with 14 bases left in between. The germline gives CDR1 KGHSH, CDR2 LQKENI. This CDR3 comprises 14 residues. As DNA, the CDR3 is TGTGCCAGCTCACTCCTGGACACCCCTACTGAAGCTTTCTTT. This translates into CASSLLDTPTEAFF.

V and J are TRBV2 and TRBJ1-2; D is unclear. Germline V gives CDR1 SNHLY, CDR2 FYNNEI. Trimming removed 6 bases from V and 8 bases from J, with 13 bases in between. This CDR3 has 12 residues. The CDR3 protein is CASRVQIRGYTF. The CDR3 DNA is TGTGCCAGCAGGGTCCAGATAAGAGGCTACACCTTC.

The V gene is TRBV5-1, the J gene TRBJ2-5; D not certain. This CDR3 contains 14 residues. V shed 0 bases and J shed 5 bases, with 11 bases lying between them. From germline, CDR1 is SGHRS and CDR2 YFSETQ. The CDR3 DNA sequence: TGCGCCAGCAGCTTGGAACGGGTCTGGGAGACCCAGTACTTC. Protein product: CASSLERVWETQYF. Combining the CDR3 with reference TRBV5-1 and TRBJ2-5 gives the whole variable domain KAGVTQTPRYLIKTRGQQVTLSCSPISGHRSVSWYQQTPGQGLQFLFEYFSETQRNKGNFPGRFSGRQFSNSRSEMNVSTLELGDSALYLCASSLERVWETQYFGPGTRLLVL.

The V call is TRBV29-1, the J call TRBJ1-5; the D gene is possibly TRBD1 (6 bases). This CDR3 has 14 residues. Per the germline V gene, CDR1 is SQVTM and CDR2 is ANQGSEA. Trimming left V 4 bases short and J 0 bases short, with 10 bases between. The CDR3: CSVGWGHSNQPQHF. The DNA of the CDR3 is TGCAGCGTTGGTTGGGGGCATAGCAATCAGCCCCAGCATTTT.

With respect to this clone: The sample carries other DNA sequences with the same CDR3. V is TRBV6-1 and J is TRBJ1-1; TRBD1 might be the D (6 bases). The V gene lost 4 bases and the J gene lost 5 bases, with 14 bases spanning the gap. The germline V gene has CDR1 MNHNS and CDR2 SASEGT. The CDR3 is made up of 14 amino acids. This chain's CDR3 is CASSVGGGGTEAFF. The CDR3 DNA reads as TGTGCCAGCAGTGTAGGAGGGGGGGGGACTGAAGCTTTCTTT.

The chain couples TRBV5-1 to TRBJ2-2; TRBD2 matches at 9 bases. The CDR3 covers 16 residues. CDR1 and CDR2 from the germline V gene are SGHRS and YFSETQ. The V segment lost 2 bases and the J segment 4 bases; nucleotides outside the gene matches: 6. Written as DNA, the CDR3 is TGCGCCAGCAGCTTTAAACTAGCGGGCGGCACCGGGGAGCTGTTTTTT. Its protein product is CASSFKLAGGTGELFF.

The CDR3 nucleotides read TGTGCCAGCAGCTTAGTAAGGACGGCTAATGAGCAGTTCTTC. It encodes CASSLVRTANEQFF. The chain employs TRBV7-6 and TRBJ2-1, with D unresolved. The length of the CDR3 is 14 residues. V was cut by 1 base and J by 7 bases, with 11 bases left in between. The germline V gene has CDR1 SGHVS and CDR2 FNYEAQ.

The rearrangement joins TRBV27 to TRBJ2-3; D remains unclear. Per germline, CDR1 MNHEY and CDR2 SMNVEV (reference sequence). V lost 6 bases and J 2 bases, leaving 9 bases between the germline ends. This CDR3 has 13 amino acids. The CDR3 region has the DNA TGTGCCAGCAGGACGGGTTACACAGATACGCAGTATTTT. It yields the protein CASRTGYTDTQYF.

This clone was recorded once. The chain recombines TRBV29-1 with TRBJ1-1, with D possibly being TRBD1 (6 bases). V dropped 6 bases and J dropped 11 bases, with 19 bases sitting between them. Germline CDR1 reads SQVTM; CDR2 reads ANQGSEA. This CDR3 spans 12 amino acids. CDR3 DNA sequence: TGCAGCGTCCAAACTGGGGGGGCTGGGGCTTTCTTT. Protein sequence: CSVQTGGAGAFF.

The rearrangement links TRBV5-3 to TRBJ2-3, with D perhaps matching TRBD2 (6 bases). TRBV5-3 is an ORF, and what it does is uncertain. Deletions cut 10 bases from V and 1 base from J, with 16 bases between. This CDR3 region has 14 residues. The CDR3 loop reads CAGERVRGTDTQYF. The CDR3, as DNA: TGTGCCGGTGAGCGGGTCAGAGGCACAGATACGCAGTATTTT.

V is TRBV7-9 and J is TRBJ1-2; D is perhaps TRBD1 (5 bases). The CDR3 is 14 residues long. Germline lookup yields CDR1 SEHNR and CDR2 FQNEAQ (reference sequence). The V end lost 2 bases, the J end lost 8 bases, and 15 bases lay between the germline ends. CDR3 in amino acids: CASSLPRGPGGYTF. The DNA of the CDR3 is TGTGCCAGCAGCTTACCCCGGGGTCCAGGGGGCTACACCTTC.

The V call is TRBV27, the J call TRBJ2-6; D is perhaps TRBD2 (6 bases). V lost 6 bases, J lost 5 bases, and 11 bases lay in between. The CDR3 sequence is 14 residues long. Germline V gene lookup returns CDR1 MNHEY and CDR2 SMNVEV (reference sequence). This CDR3 reads CASREGLWANVLTF. The DNA for the CDR3 is TGTGCCAGCAGGGAGGGGCTTTGGGCCAACGTCCTGACTTTC.

The rearrangement joins TRBV6-5 to TRBJ1-1, with D maybe TRBD1 (5 bases). Germline CDR1 is MNHEY and CDR2 is SVGAGI. This CDR3 region has 16 residues. V lost 1 base to trimming and J lost 0 bases, with 12 bases between them. DNA for the CDR3: TGTGCCAGCAGTTACTGGGGCAGCCTAGTGAACACTGAAGCTTTCTTT. It specifies CASSYWGSLVNTEAFF.

This sequence joins TRBV5-1 and TRBJ2-5; a possible D gene is TRBD2 (5 bases). The CDR3 consists of 15 residues. V was pared by 0 bases and J by 3 bases, with 12 bases between. The germline V gene has CDR1 SGHRS and CDR2 YFSETQ. The CDR3 nucleotides are TGCGCCAGCAGCTTGGCCGGACGGGGTGAAGAGACCCAGTACTTC. As protein: CASSLAGRGEETQYF.

This chain joins TRBV7-2 and TRBJ2-3, with unresolved D. This CDR3 has 15 amino acids. V lost 2 bases to trimming and J lost 0 bases, with 9 bases between them. Germline CDR1 and CDR2: SGHTA and FQGNSA. The CDR3 bases are TGTGCCAGCAGCTTAATGGTCTCTAGCACAGATACGCAGTATTTT. Amino acid sequence: CASSLMVSSTDTQYF.

As for this clone: The sample holds other DNA sequences that translate to the same CDR3. The chain combines TRBV5-1 with TRBJ2-6; TRBD1 aligns across 8 bases. The CDR3 runs to 16 residues. Looked up from germline, CDR1 is SGHRS and CDR2 is YFSETQ. The ends lost 0 bases at V and 2 bases at J; junction bases unmatched: 1. Here the CDR3 DNA reads TGCGCCAGCAGCTTGGCAGGGGGCGCTGGGGCCAACGTCCTGACTTTC. As protein: CASSLAGGAGANVLTF.

This clone was picked up a small number of times. The rearrangement links TRBV25-1 to TRBJ1-1, with TRBD1 matching over 9 bases. The ends lost 6 bases at V and 8 bases at J; junction bases unmatched: 4. Germline CDR1 is MGHDK and CDR2 is SYGVNS. The CDR3 length is 12 residues. The CDR3 region is CASRMTGGEAFF. The CDR3 nucleotides read TGTGCCAGCAGGATGACAGGGGGGGAAGCTTTCTTT.

The CDR3 nucleotides are TGCGCCAGCAGCTTGGGCGGGGGAGACAGTCAGCCCCAGCATTTT. This sequence encodes CASSLGGGDSQPQHF. The gene calls are TRBV5-1 and TRBJ1-5; a weak D match, TRBD1 (5 bases). The CDR3 spans 15 residues. V lost 0 bases and J lost 6, with 13 bases in between. In germline, CDR1 is SGHRS, CDR2 YFSETQ.

The chain couples TRBV7-9 to TRBJ1-2; tentative D call: TRBD1 (5 bases). The V gene lost 5 bases and the J gene lost 8 bases, with 15 bases spanning the gap. This CDR3 spans 13 amino acids. In germline, CDR1 is SEHNR, CDR2 FQNEAQ (reference sequence). CDR3 region: CASSLGVVGGYTF. CDR3 sequence (DNA): TGTGCCAGCAGCCTGGGGGTCGTGGGCGGCTACACCTTC. The full variable domain, in which reference TRBV7-9 and TRBJ1-2 provide the parts outside the CDR3, is DTGVSQNPRHKITKRGQNVTFRCDPISEHNRLYWYRQTLGQGPEFLTYFQNEAQLEKSRLLSDRFSAERPKGSFSTLEIQRTEQGDSAMYLCASSLGVVGGYTFGSGTRLTVV.

This clone was seen only once. CDR3 sequence (DNA): TGCGCCAGCAGTCGAGGACTAGCGGGGGACAATGAGCAGTTCTTC. Its protein is CASSRGLAGDNEQFF. This sequence joins TRBV5-1 and TRBJ2-1, with 13 bases that match TRBD2. The germline V gene has CDR1 SGHRS and CDR2 YFSETQ. Trimming at V came to 5 bases and at J to 5 bases, leaving 4 bases not matched to a gene. The CDR3 has 15 residues.

This rearrangement joins TRBV6-5 to TRBJ1-4, with D hard to call. The germline CDR1 and CDR2 sequences are MNHEY and SVGAGI. Trimming shortened V by 3 bases and J by 6 bases, and 11 bases separated the two germline ends. CDR3 size: 14 residues. CDR3 DNA sequence: TGTGCCAGCAGTTATCATAGAATGCATGAAAAACTGTTTTTT. Amino acid sequence: CASSYHRMHEKLFF.